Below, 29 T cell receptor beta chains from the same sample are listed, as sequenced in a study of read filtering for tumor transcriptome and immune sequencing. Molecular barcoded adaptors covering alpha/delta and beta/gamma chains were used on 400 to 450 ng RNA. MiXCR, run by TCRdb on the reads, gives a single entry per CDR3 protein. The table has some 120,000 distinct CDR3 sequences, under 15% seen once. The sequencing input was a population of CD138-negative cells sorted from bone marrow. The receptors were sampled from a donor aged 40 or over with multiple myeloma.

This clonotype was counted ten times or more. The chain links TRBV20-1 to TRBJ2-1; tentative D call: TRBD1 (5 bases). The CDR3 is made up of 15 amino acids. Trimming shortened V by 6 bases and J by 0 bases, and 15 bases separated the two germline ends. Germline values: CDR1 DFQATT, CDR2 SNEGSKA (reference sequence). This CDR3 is CSAESGLSSYNEQFF. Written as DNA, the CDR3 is TGCAGTGCCGAGTCAGGGTTAAGCTCCTACAATGAGCAGTTCTTC.

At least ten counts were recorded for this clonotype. The CDR3 spells CASSLTMTEAGGPGELFF. The CDR3 DNA reads TGTGCCAGCAGCTTAACGATGACTGAGGCGGGGGGACCCGGGGAGCTGTTTTTT. V and J are TRBV7-3 and TRBJ2-2, with 8 bases that match TRBD2. Trimming removed 0 bases from V and 6 bases from J; junction bases left unmatched: 12. CDR3 length equals 18 residues. CDR1 SGHTA and CDR2 FQGTGA come from the germline V gene.

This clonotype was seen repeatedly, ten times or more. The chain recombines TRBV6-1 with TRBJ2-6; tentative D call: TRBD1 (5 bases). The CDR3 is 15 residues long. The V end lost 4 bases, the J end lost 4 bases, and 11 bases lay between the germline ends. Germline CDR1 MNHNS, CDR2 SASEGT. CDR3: CASSARVSGANVLTF. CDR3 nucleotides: TGTGCCAGCAGTGCCAGGGTATCAGGGGCCAACGTCCTGACTTTC.

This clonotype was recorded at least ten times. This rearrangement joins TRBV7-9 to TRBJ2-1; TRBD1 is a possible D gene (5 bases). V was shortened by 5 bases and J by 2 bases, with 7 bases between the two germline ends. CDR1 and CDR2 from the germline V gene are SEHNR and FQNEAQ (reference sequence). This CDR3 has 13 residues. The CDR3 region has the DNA TGTGCCAGCAGCCCGGACACCTACAATGAGCAGTTCTTC. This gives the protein CASSPDTYNEQFF.

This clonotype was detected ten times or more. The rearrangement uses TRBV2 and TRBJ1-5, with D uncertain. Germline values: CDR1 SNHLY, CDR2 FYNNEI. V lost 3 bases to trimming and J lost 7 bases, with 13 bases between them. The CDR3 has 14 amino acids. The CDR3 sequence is CASSENPRGQPQHF. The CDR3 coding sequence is TGTGCCAGCAGTGAGAACCCTCGGGGACAGCCCCAGCATTTT.

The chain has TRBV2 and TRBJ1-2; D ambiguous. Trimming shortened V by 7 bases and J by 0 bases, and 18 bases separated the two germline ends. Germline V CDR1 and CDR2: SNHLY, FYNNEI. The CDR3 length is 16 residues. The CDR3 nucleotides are TGTGCCAGCACCCCGACTATAGGGAGGACTAACTATGGCTACACCTTC. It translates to CASTPTIGRTNYGYTF.

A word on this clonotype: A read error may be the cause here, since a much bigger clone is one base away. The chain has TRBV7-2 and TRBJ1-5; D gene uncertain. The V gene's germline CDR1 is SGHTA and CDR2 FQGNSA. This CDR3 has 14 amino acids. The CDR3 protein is CASSLEYGNLPQHF. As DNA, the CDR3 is TGTGCCAGCAGCTTAGAGTACGGCAATCTGCCCCAGCATTTT.

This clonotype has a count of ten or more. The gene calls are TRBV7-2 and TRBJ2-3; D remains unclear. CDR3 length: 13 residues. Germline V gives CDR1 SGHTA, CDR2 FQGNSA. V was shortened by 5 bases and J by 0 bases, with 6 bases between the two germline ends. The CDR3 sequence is CASSRGSTDTQYF. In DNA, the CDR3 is TGTGCCAGCAGCCGTGGTAGCACAGATACGCAGTATTTT.

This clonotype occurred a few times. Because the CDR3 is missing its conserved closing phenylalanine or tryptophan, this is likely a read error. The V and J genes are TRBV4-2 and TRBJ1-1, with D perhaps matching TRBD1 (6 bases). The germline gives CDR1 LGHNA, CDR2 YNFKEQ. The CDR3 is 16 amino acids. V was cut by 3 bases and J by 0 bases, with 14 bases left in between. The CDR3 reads CASSHPSGGVNTEAFS. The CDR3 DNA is TGTGCCAGCAGCCACCCGTCTGGGGGCGTGAACACTGAAGCTTTCTCT.

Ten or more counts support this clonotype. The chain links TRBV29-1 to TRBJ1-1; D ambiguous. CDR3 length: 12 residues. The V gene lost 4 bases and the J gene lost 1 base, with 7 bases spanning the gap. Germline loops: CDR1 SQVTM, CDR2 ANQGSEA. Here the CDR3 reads CSVGDSNTEAFF. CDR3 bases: TGCAGCGTTGGGGATTCGAACACTGAAGCTTTCTTT.

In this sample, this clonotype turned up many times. CDR3 in DNA: TGTGCCAGCAGCCAAACGGAGGCCAAACAAGAGACCCAGTACTTC. It is translated as CASSQTEAKQETQYF. This chain links TRBV11-2 with TRBJ2-5; possibly TRBD2 for D (5 bases). The CDR3 extends over 15 amino acids. V lost 5 bases and J lost 2, with 15 bases in between. CDR1 SGHAT and CDR2 FQNNGV come from the germline V gene.

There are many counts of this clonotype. Here the CDR3 reads CASRPGTGVEKLFF. The CDR3 DNA follows: TGTGCCAGCAGGCCCGGGACAGGGGTCGAAAAACTGTTTTTT. The genes are TRBV12-3 or TRBV12-4 and TRBJ1-4; 10 positions match TRBD1. The CDR3 is 14 residues long. With V trimmed by 6 bases and J by 8 bases, 6 bases remained unmatched.

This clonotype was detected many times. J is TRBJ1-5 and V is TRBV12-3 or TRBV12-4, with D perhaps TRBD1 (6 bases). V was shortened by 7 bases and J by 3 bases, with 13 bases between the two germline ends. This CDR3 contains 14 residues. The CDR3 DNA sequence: TGTGCCAGCACCTCTGGGGACAACAATCAGCCCCAGCATTTT. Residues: CASTSGDNNQPQHF.

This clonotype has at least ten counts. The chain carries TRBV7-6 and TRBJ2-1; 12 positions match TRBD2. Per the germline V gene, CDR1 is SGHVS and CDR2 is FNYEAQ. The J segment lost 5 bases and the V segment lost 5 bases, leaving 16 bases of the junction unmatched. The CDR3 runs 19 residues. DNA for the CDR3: TGTGCCAGCAGCCCCCAAAAGGGGTTGGGACTAGCGGGCAACAATGAGCAGTTCTTC. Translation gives CASSPQKGLGLAGNNEQFF.

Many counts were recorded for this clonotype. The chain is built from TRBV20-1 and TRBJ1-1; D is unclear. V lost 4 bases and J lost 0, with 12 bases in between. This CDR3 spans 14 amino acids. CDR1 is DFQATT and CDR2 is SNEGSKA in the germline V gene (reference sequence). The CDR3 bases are TGCAGTGCTACACGGGAGGAGCTGAACACTGAAGCTTTCTTT. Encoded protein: CSATREELNTEAFF.

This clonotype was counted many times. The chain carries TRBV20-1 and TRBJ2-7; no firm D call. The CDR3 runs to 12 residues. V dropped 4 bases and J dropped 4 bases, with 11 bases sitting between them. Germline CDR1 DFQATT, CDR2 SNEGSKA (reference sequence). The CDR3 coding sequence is TGCAGTGCTATCCCGGTGGCGTACGAGCAGTACTTC. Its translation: CSAIPVAYEQYF.

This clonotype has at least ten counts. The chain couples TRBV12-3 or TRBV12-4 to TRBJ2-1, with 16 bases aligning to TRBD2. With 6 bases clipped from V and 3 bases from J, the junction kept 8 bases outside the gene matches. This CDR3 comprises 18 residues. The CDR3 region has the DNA TGTGCCAGCAGAAGGGGACTAGCGGGGGGGTCCGTCTACAATGAGCAGTTCTTC. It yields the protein CASRRGLAGGSVYNEQFF.

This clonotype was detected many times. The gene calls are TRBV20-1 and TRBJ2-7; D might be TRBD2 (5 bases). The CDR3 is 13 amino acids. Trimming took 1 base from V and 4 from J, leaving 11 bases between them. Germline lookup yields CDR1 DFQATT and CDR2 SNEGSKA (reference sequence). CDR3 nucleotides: TGCAGTGCTAGAGGGCTAGCCGAGTACGAGCAGTACTTC. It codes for CSARGLAEYEQYF.

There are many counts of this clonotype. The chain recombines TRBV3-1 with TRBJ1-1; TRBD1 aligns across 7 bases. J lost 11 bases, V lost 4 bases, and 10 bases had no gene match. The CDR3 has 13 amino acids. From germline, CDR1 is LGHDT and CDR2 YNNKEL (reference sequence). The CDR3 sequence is CASSLLETGLAFF. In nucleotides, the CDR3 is TGTGCCAGCAGCCTCCTAGAGACAGGGCTGGCTTTCTTT.

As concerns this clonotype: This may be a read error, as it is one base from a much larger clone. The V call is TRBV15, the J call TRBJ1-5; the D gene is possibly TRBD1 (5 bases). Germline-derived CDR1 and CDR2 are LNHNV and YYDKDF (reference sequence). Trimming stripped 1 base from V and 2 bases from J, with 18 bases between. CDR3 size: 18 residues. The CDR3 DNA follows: TGTGCCACCAGCAGAGGGGGCAGGGAAATCCTGGGCAATCAGCCCCAGCATTTT. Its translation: CATSRGGREILGNQPQHF.

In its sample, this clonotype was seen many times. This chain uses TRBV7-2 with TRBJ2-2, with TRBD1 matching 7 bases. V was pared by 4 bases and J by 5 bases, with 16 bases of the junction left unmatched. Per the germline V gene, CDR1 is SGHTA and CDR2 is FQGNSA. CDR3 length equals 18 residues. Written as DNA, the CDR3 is TGTGCCAGCAGCTCCGAGACAGGGTTATTGTTAACTACCGGGGAGCTGTTTTTT. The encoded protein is CASSSETGLLLTTGELFF.

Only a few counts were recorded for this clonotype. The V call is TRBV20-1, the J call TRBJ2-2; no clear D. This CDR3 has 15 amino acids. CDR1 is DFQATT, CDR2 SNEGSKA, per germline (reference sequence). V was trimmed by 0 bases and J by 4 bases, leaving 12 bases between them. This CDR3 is CSARDGRQGTGELFF. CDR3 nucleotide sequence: TGCAGTGCTAGAGATGGCCGACAAGGCACCGGGGAGCTGTTTTTT.

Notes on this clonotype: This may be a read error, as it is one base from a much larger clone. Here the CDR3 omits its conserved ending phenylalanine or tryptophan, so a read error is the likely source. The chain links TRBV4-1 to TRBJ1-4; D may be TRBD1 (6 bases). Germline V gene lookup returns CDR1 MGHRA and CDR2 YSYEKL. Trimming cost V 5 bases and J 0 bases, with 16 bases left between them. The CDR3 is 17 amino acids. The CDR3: CASSFSGGATTNEKLFS. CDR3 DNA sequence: TGCGCCAGCAGCTTTTCTGGGGGCGCCACAACTAATGAAAAACTGTTTTCT.

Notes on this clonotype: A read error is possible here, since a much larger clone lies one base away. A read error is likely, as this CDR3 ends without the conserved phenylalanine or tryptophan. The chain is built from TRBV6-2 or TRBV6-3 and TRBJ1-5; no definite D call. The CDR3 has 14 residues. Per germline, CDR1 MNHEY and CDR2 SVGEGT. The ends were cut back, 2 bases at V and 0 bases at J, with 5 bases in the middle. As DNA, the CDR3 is TGTGCCAGCAGTTACGGGGATAGCAATCAGCCCCAGCATTGT. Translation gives CASSYGDSNQPQHC.

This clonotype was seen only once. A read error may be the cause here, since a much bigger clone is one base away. The CDR3 DNA follows: TGTGCCAGCAGCCCCGGGACTAGCGAGACTCGTGTCACAGATACGCAGTATTTT. The encoded protein is CASSPGTSETRVTDTQYF. The rearrangement uses TRBV11-2 and TRBJ2-3; TRBD2 matches 10 bases. The junction had 13 bases not matched to a gene; V was cut back by 5 bases and J by 2 bases. The CDR3 runs to 18 residues. From germline, CDR1 is SGHAT and CDR2 FQNNGV.

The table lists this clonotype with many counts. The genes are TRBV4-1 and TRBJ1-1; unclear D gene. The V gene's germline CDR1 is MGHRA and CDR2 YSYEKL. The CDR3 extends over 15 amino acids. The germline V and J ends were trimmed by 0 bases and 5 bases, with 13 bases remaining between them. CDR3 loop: CASSQDSTAGTEAFF. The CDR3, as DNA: TGCGCCAGCAGCCAAGACTCCACAGCCGGGACTGAAGCTTTCTTT.

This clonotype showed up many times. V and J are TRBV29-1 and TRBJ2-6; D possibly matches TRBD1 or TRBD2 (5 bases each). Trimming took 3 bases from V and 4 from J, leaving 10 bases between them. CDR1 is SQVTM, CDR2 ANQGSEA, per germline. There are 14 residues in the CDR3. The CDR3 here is CSVDSGTGANVLTF. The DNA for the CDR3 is TGCAGCGTTGACTCCGGGACCGGGGCCAACGTCCTGACTTTC.

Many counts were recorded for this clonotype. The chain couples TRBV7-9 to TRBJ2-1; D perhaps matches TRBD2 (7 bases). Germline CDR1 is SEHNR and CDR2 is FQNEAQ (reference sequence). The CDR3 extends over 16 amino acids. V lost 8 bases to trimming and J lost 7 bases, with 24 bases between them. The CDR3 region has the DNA TGTGCCAGCGACCGGGGGGCGCGGAATTTTGGTAATGAGCAGTTCTTC. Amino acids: CASDRGARNFGNEQFF.

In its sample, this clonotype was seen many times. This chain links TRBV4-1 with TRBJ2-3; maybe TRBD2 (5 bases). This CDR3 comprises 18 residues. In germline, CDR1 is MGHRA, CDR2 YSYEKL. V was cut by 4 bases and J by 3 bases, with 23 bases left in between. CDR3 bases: TGCGCCAGCAGCCCCCAAGGTGGGTTGGGAGTTACGACAGATACGCAGTATTTT. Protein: CASSPQGGLGVTTDTQYF.